Below are 26 T cell receptor beta chains sequenced from a single sample in a study of cytomegalovirus exposure and HLA in healthy donors. PCR was performed using 60 Vbeta and 13 Jbeta primers. This table comes from immunoSEQ multiplex PCR, and its TCRdb copy is limited to in-frame clones, with some not included. The sample records 96,000 or so clones, around 74% being singletons. Material for sequencing was PBMCs. The receptors come from a female donor in good health and CMV-seropositive.

This clone was observed a handful of times. V gene TRBV5-4 combines with J gene TRBJ1-6; perhaps TRBD1 as D (6 bases). CDR1 SGHNT and CDR2 YYREEE come from the germline V gene (reference sequence). The CDR3 sequence is 13 residues long. The V end was cut by 7 bases, the J end by 4 bases, with 9 bases between. CDR3 bases: TGTGCCAGCCAACAGGGATATAATTCACCCCTCCACTTT. It yields the protein CASQQGYNSPLHF.

The V and J genes are TRBV4-1 and TRBJ2-1; 14 nucleotides align to TRBD2. The length of the CDR3 is 15 residues. Trimming cost V 3 bases and J 10 bases; bases outside gene matches: 5. The V gene's germline CDR1 is MGHRA and CDR2 YSYEKL. The CDR3 protein is CASSQETSGRGEQFF. CDR3 DNA: TGCGCCAGCAGCCAGGAGACTAGCGGGAGGGGCGAGCAGTTCTTC.

The chain joins TRBV28 to TRBJ2-5; a weak D match, TRBD1 (5 bases). This CDR3 contains 14 residues. Germline lookup yields CDR1 MDHEN and CDR2 SYDVKM. Trimming took 5 bases from V and 5 from J, leaving 15 bases between them. The CDR3 here is CASSPRSGLETQYF. CDR3 bases: TGTGCCAGCAGTCCACGATCAGGGTTGGAGACCCAGTACTTC.

The genes are TRBV10-2 and TRBJ2-1, with a weak D call TRBD2 (5 bases). The CDR3 consists of 15 residues. CDR1 is WSHSY, CDR2 SAAADI, per germline. V shed 4 bases and J shed 7 bases, with 17 bases lying between them. CDR3 amino acids: CASSVAGLPRNEQFF. The CDR3 DNA sequence: TGCGCCAGCAGTGTCGCGGGTCTCCCGAGGAATGAGCAGTTCTTC.

The chain is built from TRBV7-9 and TRBJ2-1; 8 nucleotides match TRBD2. The CDR3 is 15 amino acids. CDR1 and CDR2 (germline): SEHNR, FQNEAQ (reference sequence). After removal of 6 bases from V and 1 base from J, the junction contained 5 bases not matched to a gene. CDR3 in amino acids: CASRRGGTSYNEQFF. CDR3 sequence (DNA): TGTGCCAGCAGACGCGGGGGGACGTCCTACAATGAGCAGTTCTTC.

The CDR3: CASSHEGSYGYTF. The CDR3 DNA follows: TGCGCCAGCAGCCATGAGGGCAGCTATGGCTACACCTTC. The J gene is TRBJ1-2, the V gene TRBV4-1; D gene uncertain. The CDR3 is 13 amino acids. V dropped 3 bases and J dropped 4 bases, with 9 bases sitting between them. The germline V gene has CDR1 MGHRA and CDR2 YSYEKL.

The chain links TRBV27 to TRBJ2-2, with 7 bases lining up with TRBD1. V shed 4 bases, J shed 6 bases, and the junction held 23 bases outside the gene matches. CDR3 length: 20 amino acids. Germline assignment: CDR1 MNHEY and CDR2 SMNVEV (reference sequence). The CDR3 reads CASSSLVFTDREKRAGELFF. The CDR3, as DNA: TGTGCCAGCAGTTCCCTCGTTTTTACAGACAGGGAAAAAAGGGCCGGGGAGCTGTTTTTT.

This clone has more than one count but fewer than ten. V usage is TRBV30 and J usage is TRBJ1-5; a weak D match, TRBD1 (6 bases). This CDR3 is 14 amino acids long. The V end was cut by 5 bases, the J end by 1 base, with 12 bases between. In germline, CDR1 is GTSNPN, CDR2 SVGIG (reference sequence). The CDR3 loop reads CAWGGGLSNQPQHF. CDR3 coding DNA: TGTGCCTGGGGCGGGGGGCTAAGCAATCAGCCCCAGCATTTT.

The rearrangement uses TRBV7-2 and TRBJ2-3; TRBD2 is a possible D gene (5 bases). V was cut by 4 bases and J by 6 bases, with 26 bases left in between. The CDR3 loop spans 18 amino acids. The germline CDR1 and CDR2 sequences are SGHTA and FQGNSA. CDR3 in amino acids: CASSSPYRLPTSWDTQYF. The CDR3 DNA sequence: TGTGCCAGCAGCTCCCCTTACCGACTACCAACCTCGTGGGATACGCAGTATTTT.

The rearrangement links TRBV5-1 to TRBJ1-4; D may be TRBD1 (6 bases). Per germline, CDR1 SGHRS and CDR2 YFSETQ. The CDR3 extends over 14 amino acids. The V and J ends lost 9 bases and 5 bases respectively, with 17 bases between them. The CDR3 is CATKQQGGNEKLFF. The CDR3 DNA reads TGCGCCACCAAACAACAGGGCGGGAATGAAAAACTGTTTTTT.

The rearrangement uses TRBV10-3 and TRBJ2-7; the match to TRBD1 covers 10 bases. The V gene end was trimmed by 4 bases and the J gene end by 3 bases; junction bases not matched to a gene: 9. The CDR3 length is 16 residues. Germline V gene data show CDR1 as ENHRY and CDR2 as SYGVKD. CDR3 residues: CAISGQTTGGSYEQYF. The CDR3 DNA is TGTGCCATCAGTGGACAGACGACAGGGGGCAGCTACGAGCAGTACTTC.

V and J are TRBV29-1 and TRBJ1-1, with a tentative D call TRBD1 (5 bases). This CDR3 has 13 amino acids. In germline, CDR1 is SQVTM, CDR2 ANQGSEA. Trimming shortened V by 1 base and J by 4 bases, and 10 bases separated the two germline ends. The CDR3 sequence is CSVEGTRGTEAFF. CDR3 coding DNA: TGCAGCGTTGAAGGGACAAGGGGCACTGAAGCTTTCTTT.

The CDR3 here is CASSRPGSEKLFF. CDR3 coding DNA: TGTGCCAGCAGCCGTCCGGGAAGCGAAAAACTGTTTTTT. The chain links TRBV6-5 to TRBJ1-4; D not certain. V shed 6 bases and J shed 8 bases, with 13 bases lying between them. Germline V lookup: CDR1 MNHEY, CDR2 SVGAGI. This CDR3 is built from 13 residues.

V and J are TRBV14 and TRBJ2-3; a possible D gene is TRBD1 (5 bases). The V end lost 3 bases, the J end lost 1 base, and 11 bases lay between the germline ends. CDR3 size: 15 residues. Germline-derived CDR1 and CDR2 are SGHDN and FVKESK. CDR3 DNA: TGTGCCAGCAGCCATAGGGGCGTCCGCACAGATACGCAGTATTTT. Protein product: CASSHRGVRTDTQYF.

CDR3 amino acids: CASSTANYGYTF. For the CDR3, the DNA is TGTGCCAGCTCTACGGCTAACTATGGCTACACCTTC. The V and J genes are TRBV2 and TRBJ1-2; D gene unclear. There are 12 residues in the CDR3. CDR1 SNHLY and CDR2 FYNNEI come from the germline V gene. The ends were cut back, 8 bases at V and 0 bases at J, with 7 bases in the middle.

The gene calls are TRBV28 and TRBJ2-1; D perhaps matches TRBD2 (5 bases). This CDR3 has 14 amino acids. The V and J ends lost 8 bases and 7 bases respectively, with 18 bases between them. Looked up from germline, CDR1 is MDHEN and CDR2 is SYDVKM. The CDR3 spells CASGETPLWNEQFF. The CDR3 DNA sequence: TGTGCCAGCGGGGAGACACCTCTTTGGAATGAGCAGTTCTTC. Looking up the rest from reference TRBV28 and TRBJ2-1 gives the full variable domain: DVKVTQSSRYLVKRTGEKVFLECVQDMDHENMFWYRQDPGLGLRLIYFSYDVKMKEKGDIPEGYSVSREKKERFSLILESASTNQTSMYLCASGETPLWNEQFFGPGTRLTVL.

J is TRBJ1-1 and V is TRBV6-6; possibly TRBD1 for D (5 bases). The V end was cut by 7 bases, the J end by 4 bases, with 16 bases between. CDR1 is MNHNY and CDR2 is SVGAGI in the germline V gene (reference sequence). The CDR3 has 14 amino acids. CDR3 amino acids: CASTFRVKGTEAFF. The CDR3 DNA reads TGTGCCAGCACTTTCAGGGTAAAGGGCACTGAAGCTTTCTTT.

The chain combines TRBV4-2 with TRBJ2-5; 10 nucleotides line up with TRBD2. After removal of 0 bases from V and 2 bases from J, the junction contained 6 bases not matched to a gene. This CDR3 has 17 amino acids. Per the germline V gene, CDR1 is LGHNA and CDR2 is YNFKEQ. The CDR3 DNA follows: TGTGCCAGCAGCCAAGATCTAGCGGGGGCTCATCAAGAGACCCAGTACTTC. Translation gives CASSQDLAGAHQETQYF.

This clone was seen just once. CDR3 in amino acids: CASSLWDSETNTEAFF. The CDR3 coding sequence is TGTGCCAGCAGCTTATGGGACAGTGAAACTAACACTGAAGCTTTCTTT. The gene calls are TRBV7-9 and TRBJ1-1; 7 bases line up with TRBD1. The CDR3 loop spans 16 amino acids. Germline V gives CDR1 SEHNR, CDR2 FQNEAQ (reference sequence). V shed 2 bases and J 2 bases; nucleotides not matched to a gene: 8.

This rearrangement joins TRBV7-9 to TRBJ2-7; 8 bases match TRBD1. Germline V CDR1 and CDR2: SEHNR, FQNEAQ (reference sequence). The V and J ends lost 5 bases and 2 bases, in that order; junction bases with no gene match: 5. This CDR3 has 14 residues. CDR3: CASSRTGPTYEQYF. DNA of the CDR3: TGTGCCAGCAGCCGGACAGGGCCGACCTACGAGCAGTACTTC.

This clone was counted only a few times. The gene calls are TRBV30 and TRBJ2-5; D gene uncertain. The CDR3 runs 13 residues. The germline V gene encodes CDR1 GTSNPN and CDR2 SVGIG (reference sequence). Trimming cost V 0 bases and J 5 bases, with 10 bases left between them. This chain's CDR3 is CAWSVRVRETQYF. For the CDR3, the DNA is TGTGCCTGGAGTGTACGGGTGCGGGAGACCCAGTACTTC.

The CDR3 DNA sequence: TGTGCCAGCAGCGAGGGGACAGGGGCTGGGGGTGAGCAGTTCTTC. As protein: CASSEGTGAGGEQFF. The chain joins TRBV9 to TRBJ2-1; 10 nucleotides agree with TRBD1. V dropped 3 bases and J dropped 9; count of bases not matched to a gene: 9. CDR1 and CDR2 (germline): SGDLS, YYNGEE. CDR3 size: 15 residues.

The rearrangement uses TRBV7-9 and TRBJ1-2; perhaps TRBD1 as D (5 bases). V was clipped by 5 bases and J by 3 bases, with 10 bases between them. This CDR3 spans 13 amino acids. CDR1 is SEHNR and CDR2 is FQNEAQ in the germline V gene (reference sequence). The CDR3 protein is CASSPQAHYGYTF. The DNA for the CDR3 is TGTGCCAGCAGCCCACAGGCCCACTATGGCTACACCTTC. Complete variable domain (other parts from reference TRBV7-9 and TRBJ1-2): DTGVSQNPRHKITKRGQNVTFRCDPISEHNRLYWYRQTLGQGPEFLTYFQNEAQLEKSRLLSDRFSAERPKGSFSTLEIQRTEQGDSAMYLCASSPQAHYGYTFGSGTRLTVV.

This rearrangement joins TRBV29-1 to TRBJ2-3; D may be TRBD2 (6 bases). Germline V CDR1 and CDR2: SQVTM, ANQGSEA. The CDR3 is made up of 13 amino acids. V shed 6 bases and J shed 6 bases, with 16 bases lying between them. The CDR3 DNA reads TGCAGCGTGGAGGGGCTAGTTTCGGATACGCAGTATTTT. Translated: CSVEGLVSDTQYF.

This chain links TRBV10-3 with TRBJ2-1, with D possibly TRBD2 on 6 matching bases. V lost 7 bases and J 9 bases, leaving 22 bases between the germline ends. Germline V gene sequence: CDR1 ENHRY, CDR2 SYGVKD. The CDR3 length is 15 residues. In DNA, the CDR3 is TGTGCCATCATGGGTTTGGGCGGGAAAATAAGTGAGCAGTTCTTC. This sequence encodes CAIMGLGGKISEQFF.

This clone was seen a single time. The chain employs TRBV7-8 and TRBJ1-5; no clear D gene. The CDR3 is made up of 14 amino acids. Per the germline V gene, CDR1 is SGHVS and CDR2 is FQNEAQ. The V end lost 6 bases, the J end lost 1 base, and 10 bases lay between the germline ends. This CDR3 reads CASSFGPSNQPQHF. Written as DNA, the CDR3 is TGTGCCAGCAGTTTTGGCCCGAGCAATCAGCCCCAGCATTTT.